This T cell receptor (beta chain) was sequenced in a study of blood T cell repertoires in COVID-19. For the study at large: Acute and convalescent COVID-19 specimens originated in the United States, Italy and Spain. In each case, the material was cDNA or gDNA derived from T cells, B-cell-depleted T cells, or PBMCs.

As originally analysed: Reference gene primer amplification gave nucleated cell count estimates. Repertoires were generated with immunoSEQ multiplex PCR, while TCRdb's copy carries only in-frame clones and drops some. V and J calls and clone size follow that table, whereas D and trimming were derived from the DNA. The sample consists of about 59,000 clones, around 80% of them appearing once. This TCR came from a man older than 75 with acute or convalescent COVID-19. Sequences were obtained from peripheral blood.

The DNA of the CDR3 is TGTGCCAGCAGTTTTATGTCGGCGGTCTTCGGTGGCTACACCTTC. Amino acids: CASSFMSAVFGGYTF. V is TRBV28 and J is TRBJ1-2; D unclear. V lost 3 bases to trimming and J lost 7 bases, with 18 bases between them. This CDR3 contains 15 residues. Germline V gene data show CDR1 as MDHEN and CDR2 as SYDVKM.